The 18 T cell receptor beta chains presented below share a single source sample, sequenced in a study of CD8 T cells in Susac syndrome. A quantity of about 0.5 to 1 ug RNA underwent reverse transcription using random hexamers. MiXCR was run by TCRdb on the immunoSEQ multiplex PCR reads, yielding one entry per CDR3 protein. This sample carries roughly 220,000 distinct CDR3 sequences, about 94% of them seen once, and the ten largest clones take about 0.14%. The sample consisted of CD4+ T cells from PBMCs. These receptors all come from a human donor with Susac syndrome.

This clonotype was seen just once. The chain links TRBV7-2 to TRBJ1-6; D remains unclear. The CDR3 is 17 amino acids. V dropped 1 base and J dropped 0 bases, with 10 bases sitting between them. Germline V gene lookup returns CDR1 SGHTA and CDR2 FQGNSA. CDR3 DNA sequence: TGTGCCAGCAGCTTAGGTTTAGCAGGCTCCTATAATTCACCCCTCCACTTT. Amino acid sequence: CASSLGLAGSYNSPLHF.

This chain connects TRBV3-1 to TRBJ1-5; D might be TRBD1 (6 bases). The length of the CDR3 is 19 residues. V gave up 0 bases and J gave up 6 bases, with 24 bases separating them. From germline, CDR1 is LGHDT and CDR2 YNNKEL (reference sequence). The CDR3 loop reads CASSQDHRVREGGPQPQHF. CDR3 coding DNA: TGTGCCAGCAGCCAAGATCACCGGGTGAGAGAGGGGGGCCCTCAGCCCCAGCATTTT.

This clonotype was seen once. The genes are TRBV12-3 or TRBV12-4 and TRBJ2-7; D remains unclear. The CDR3 is 12 amino acids. Trimming left V 3 bases short and J 7 bases short, with 10 bases between. CDR3 in amino acids: CASSFSAAEQYF. In DNA, the CDR3 is TGTGCCAGCAGTTTTTCCGCGGCAGAGCAGTACTTC.

The chain has TRBV20-1 and TRBJ2-2; D is ambiguous. Trimming removed 6 bases at V and 9 bases at J, with 11 bases between. Per germline, CDR1 DFQATT and CDR2 SNEGSKA (reference sequence). There are 11 residues in the CDR3. The CDR3 DNA follows: TGCAGTGCGCGCGGCAACCGGGAGCTGTTTTTT. This codes for CSARGNRELFF.

The rearrangement joins TRBV20-1 to TRBJ1-5; D ambiguous. The CDR3 totals 14 residues. Per the germline V gene, CDR1 is DFQATT and CDR2 is SNEGSKA (reference sequence). V was pared by 1 base and J by 6 bases, with 13 bases between. Written as DNA, the CDR3 is TGCAGTGCTAGAGCGGAGAATGAATTTCAGCCCCAGCATTTT. Translated, it gives CSARAENEFQPQHF.

This clonotype has a single count. The genes are TRBV27 and TRBJ2-6; D is possibly TRBD1 or TRBD2 (6 bases each). V lost 4 bases and J lost 3, with 16 bases in between. CDR3 size: 17 residues. Germline-derived CDR1 and CDR2 are MNHEY and SMNVEV (reference sequence). The CDR3 here is CASSSGTGAVGANVLTF. The DNA of the CDR3 is TGTGCCAGCAGTTCAGGGACGGGGGCGGTTGGGGCCAACGTCCTGACTTTC.

The chain has TRBV6-1 and TRBJ2-5; TRBD1 matches 7 bases. Unmatched junction bases numbered 8, after V lost 5 bases and J lost 5 bases. The CDR3 consists of 14 residues. Germline CDR1 and CDR2: MNHNS and SASEGT. The DNA for the CDR3 is TGTGCCAGCAGTCCCAGGACAGGCGGGGAGACCCAGTACTTC. Translated, it gives CASSPRTGGETQYF.

This chain links TRBV30 with TRBJ1-6; TRBD1 is a possible D gene (5 bases). CDR3 length: 15 amino acids. Per the germline V gene, CDR1 is GTSNPN and CDR2 is SVGIG (reference sequence). Trimming removed 4 bases at V and 7 bases at J, with 17 bases between. CDR3 loop: CAWNGGGGINSPLHF. The CDR3 DNA reads as TGTGCCTGGAACGGTGGGGGGGGTATCAATTCACCCCTCCACTTT.

CDR3 residues: CASSSRSGENEQFF. The CDR3 nucleotides read TGTGCCAGCAGCTCCCGCTCGGGGGAGAATGAGCAGTTCTTC. The rearrangement uses TRBV7-2 and TRBJ2-1; possible D gene TRBD2, 6 bases. V lost 4 bases and J 7 bases, leaving 14 bases between the germline ends. Germline CDR1 reads SGHTA; CDR2 reads FQGNSA. CDR3 length: 14 residues.

As DNA, the CDR3 is TGCAGCGTTGTGCCTTCCGGGGGGCGCAGGGAGACCCAGTACTTC. This codes for CSVVPSGGRRETQYF. This chain uses TRBV29-1 with TRBJ2-5, with a weak D call TRBD2 (7 bases). V was cut by 4 bases and J by 5 bases, with 20 bases left in between. The V gene's germline CDR1 is SQVTM and CDR2 ANQGSEA. CDR3 length: 15 residues.

This clonotype has just one count. In DNA, the CDR3 is TGTGCCACCAGTGATGCGTTGGGACAGGGGATGGGTGAGCAGTTCTTC. It codes for CATSDALGQGMGEQFF. The J gene is TRBJ2-1, the V gene TRBV24-1; 10 nucleotides line up with TRBD1. Trimming at V came to 3 bases and at J to 9 bases, leaving 10 bases not matched to a gene. The V gene's germline CDR1 is KGHDR and CDR2 SFDVKD. CDR3 length: 16 amino acids.

The chain recombines TRBV20-1 with TRBJ2-5, with TRBD1 matching over 7 bases. The CDR3 is 12 residues long. Germline V lookup: CDR1 DFQATT, CDR2 SNEGSKA (reference sequence). CDR3 protein: CSLDRDRETQYF. As DNA, the CDR3 is TGCAGCCTAGACAGGGATAGGGAGACCCAGTACTTC.

This chain connects TRBV18 to TRBJ2-5; maybe TRBD1 (6 bases). Trimming cost V 3 bases and J 2 bases, with 7 bases left between them. This CDR3 region has 13 residues. Per germline, CDR1 KGHSH and CDR2 LQKENI. The CDR3 loop is CASSPQGQETQYF. As DNA, the CDR3 is TGTGCCAGCTCACCTCAGGGGCAAGAGACCCAGTACTTC.

This rearrangement joins TRBV27 to TRBJ1-5; D not certain. V lost 8 bases to trimming and J lost 0 bases, with 14 bases between them. Germline CDR1 and CDR2: MNHEY and SMNVEV (reference sequence). The CDR3 runs 15 residues. CDR3 bases: TGTGCCAGCGGAAACATATCCCCTAGCAATCAGCCCCAGCATTTT. Protein product: CASGNISPSNQPQHF.

The chain carries TRBV25-1 and TRBJ1-4, with unresolved D. This CDR3 region has 14 residues. Trimming left V 6 bases short and J 5 bases short, with 13 bases between. Germline V gives CDR1 MGHDK, CDR2 SYGVNS. The CDR3 region is CASRREGTNEKLFF. Written as DNA, the CDR3 is TGTGCCAGCAGACGAGAGGGTACAAATGAAAAACTGTTTTTT.

This chain connects TRBV6-2 or TRBV6-3 to TRBJ2-4; TRBD2 is a possible D gene (6 bases). Germline V gene data show CDR1 as MNHEY and CDR2 as SVGEGT. The CDR3 length is 15 residues. Trimming removed 5 bases from V and 6 bases from J, with 17 bases in between. In DNA, the CDR3 is TGTGCCAGCAGTCCCCGGGAGCTAGAGTCAAACATTCAGTACTTC. Translation: CASSPRELESNIQYF.

The chain combines TRBV18 with TRBJ1-6; D is perhaps TRBD1 (6 bases). Germline CDR1 is KGHSH and CDR2 is LQKENI. The CDR3 has 14 amino acids. The V end lost 3 bases, the J end lost 7 bases, and 10 bases lay between the germline ends. The DNA of the CDR3 is TGTGCCAGCTCACCCCAGGGGAAGAATTCACCCCTCCACTTT. The encoded protein is CASSPQGKNSPLHF.

The rearrangement links TRBV28 to TRBJ2-1; possibly TRBD1 for D (5 bases). This CDR3 has 12 residues. V was cut by 5 bases and J by 16 bases, with 18 bases left in between. Germline V gene lookup returns CDR1 MDHEN and CDR2 SYDVKM. The CDR3 is CASSDSRGLKFF. The CDR3 coding sequence is TGTGCCAGCAGTGATTCAAGGGGTCTGAAATTCTTC.